This note documents a single T cell receptor (beta chain) sequence. These data come from a study of blood T cells in healthy people across ages. The CDR3 covers 13 residues. The junction had 2 bases not matched to a gene; V was cut back by 8 bases and J by 2 bases. Combining a sample-barcoded 5' primer with a J-beta primer mix, a second PCR ran for about 7 to 11 cycles. In TCRdb, the 5' RACE reads were re-called with MiXCR into one record per CDR3 protein. The sample contains about 1 million distinct CDR3 sequences, 45% of which appear only once. Sequences were obtained from blood. The chain combines TRBV12-3 or TRBV12-4 with TRBJ2-5; 10 nucleotides align to TRBD1. This clonotype was sampled from an older woman in good health. DNA for the CDR3: TGTGCCAGCTGGACAGGGGGGCAAGAGACCCAGTACTTC. This gives the protein CASWTGGQETQYF.